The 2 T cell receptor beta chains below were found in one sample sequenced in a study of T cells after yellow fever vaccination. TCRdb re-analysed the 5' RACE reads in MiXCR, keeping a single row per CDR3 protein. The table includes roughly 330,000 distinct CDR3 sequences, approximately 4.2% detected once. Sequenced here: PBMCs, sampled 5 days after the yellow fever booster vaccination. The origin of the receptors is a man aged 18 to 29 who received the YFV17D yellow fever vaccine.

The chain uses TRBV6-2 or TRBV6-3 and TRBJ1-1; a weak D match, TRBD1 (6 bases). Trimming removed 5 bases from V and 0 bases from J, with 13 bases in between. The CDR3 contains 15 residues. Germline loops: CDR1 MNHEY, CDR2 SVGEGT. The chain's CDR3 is CASSKGGHMNTEAFF. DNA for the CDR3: TGTGCCAGCAGTAAGGGGGGACACATGAACACTGAAGCTTTCTTT.

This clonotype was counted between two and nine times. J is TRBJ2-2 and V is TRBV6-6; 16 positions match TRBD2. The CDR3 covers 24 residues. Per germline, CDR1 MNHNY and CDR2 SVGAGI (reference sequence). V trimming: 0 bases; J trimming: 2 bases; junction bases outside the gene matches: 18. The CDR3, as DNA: TGTGCCAGCAGTTACTCGAGTTTTTTGGGACTAGCGGGGGGGGCCTTGCGAAACACCGGGGAGCTGTTTTTT. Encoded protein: CASSYSSFLGLAGGALRNTGELFF.